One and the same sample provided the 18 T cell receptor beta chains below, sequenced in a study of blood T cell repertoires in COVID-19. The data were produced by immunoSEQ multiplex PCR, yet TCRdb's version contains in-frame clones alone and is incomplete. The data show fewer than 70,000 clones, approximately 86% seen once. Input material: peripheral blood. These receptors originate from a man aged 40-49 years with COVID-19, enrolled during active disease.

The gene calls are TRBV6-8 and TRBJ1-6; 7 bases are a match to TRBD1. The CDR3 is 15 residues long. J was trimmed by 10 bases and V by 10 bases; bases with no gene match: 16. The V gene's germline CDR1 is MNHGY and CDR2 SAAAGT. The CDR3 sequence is CAMLTGPHWDSPLHF. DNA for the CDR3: TGTGCCATGCTGACAGGGCCGCATTGGGACTCACCCCTCCACTTT.

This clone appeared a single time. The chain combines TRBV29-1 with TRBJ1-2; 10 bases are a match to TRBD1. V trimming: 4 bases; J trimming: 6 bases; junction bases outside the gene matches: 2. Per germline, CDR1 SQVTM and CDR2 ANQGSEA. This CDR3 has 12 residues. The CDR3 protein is CSVGDRGHGYTF. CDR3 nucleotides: TGCAGCGTTGGGGACAGGGGACATGGCTACACCTTC.

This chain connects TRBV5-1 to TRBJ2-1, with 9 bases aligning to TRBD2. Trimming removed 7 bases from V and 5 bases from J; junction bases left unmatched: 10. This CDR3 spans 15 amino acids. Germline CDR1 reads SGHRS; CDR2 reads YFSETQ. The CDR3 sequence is CASFPASGDNNEQFF. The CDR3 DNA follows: TGCGCCAGCTTCCCCGCTAGCGGGGACAACAATGAGCAGTTCTTC.

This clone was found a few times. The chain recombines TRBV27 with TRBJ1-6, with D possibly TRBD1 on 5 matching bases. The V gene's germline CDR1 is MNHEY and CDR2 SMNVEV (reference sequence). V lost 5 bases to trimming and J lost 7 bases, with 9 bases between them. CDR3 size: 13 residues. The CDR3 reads CASSLNRNSPLHF. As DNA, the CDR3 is TGTGCCAGCAGTCTGAACAGGAATTCACCCCTCCACTTT.

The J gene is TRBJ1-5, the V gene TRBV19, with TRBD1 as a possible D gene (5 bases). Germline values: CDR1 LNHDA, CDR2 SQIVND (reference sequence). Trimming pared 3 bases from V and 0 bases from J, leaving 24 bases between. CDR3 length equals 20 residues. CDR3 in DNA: TGTGCCAGTAGTATCCCGGGGGTAACTCCCACTTTGGATAGCAATCAGCCCCAGCATTTT. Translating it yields CASSIPGVTPTLDSNQPQHF.

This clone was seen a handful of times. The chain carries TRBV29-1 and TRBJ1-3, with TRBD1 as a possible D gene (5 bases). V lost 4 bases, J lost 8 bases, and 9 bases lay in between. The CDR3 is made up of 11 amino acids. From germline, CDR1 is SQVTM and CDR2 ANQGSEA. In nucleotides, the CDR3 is TGCAGCGTTGCGGGGGGGGACACCATATATTTT. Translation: CSVAGGDTIYF. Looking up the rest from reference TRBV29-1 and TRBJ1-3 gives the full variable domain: SAVISQKPSRDICQRGTSLTIQCQVDSQVTMMFWYRQQPGQSLTLIATANQGSEATYESGFVIDKFPISRPNLTFSTLTVSNMSPEDSSIYLCSVAGGDTIYFGEGSWLTVV.

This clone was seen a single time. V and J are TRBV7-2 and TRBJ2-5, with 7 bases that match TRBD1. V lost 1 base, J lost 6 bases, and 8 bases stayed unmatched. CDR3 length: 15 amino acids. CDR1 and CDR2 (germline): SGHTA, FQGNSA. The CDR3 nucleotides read TGTGCCAGCAGCTTAGGGGGCGTGGGACAGAAGACCCAGTACTTC. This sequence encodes CASSLGGVGQKTQYF.

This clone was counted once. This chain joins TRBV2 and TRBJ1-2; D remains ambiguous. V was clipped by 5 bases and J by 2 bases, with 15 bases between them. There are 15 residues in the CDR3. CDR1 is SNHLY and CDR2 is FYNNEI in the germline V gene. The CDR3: CASSFRHEKNYGYTF. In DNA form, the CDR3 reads TGTGCCAGCAGTTTCCGACACGAAAAGAACTATGGCTACACCTTC. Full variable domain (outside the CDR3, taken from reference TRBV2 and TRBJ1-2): EPEVTQTPSHQVTQMGQEVILRCVPISNHLYFYWYRQILGQKVEFLVSFYNNEISEKSEIFDDQFSVERPDGSNFTLKIRSTKLEDSAMYFCASSFRHEKNYGYTFGSGTRLTVV.

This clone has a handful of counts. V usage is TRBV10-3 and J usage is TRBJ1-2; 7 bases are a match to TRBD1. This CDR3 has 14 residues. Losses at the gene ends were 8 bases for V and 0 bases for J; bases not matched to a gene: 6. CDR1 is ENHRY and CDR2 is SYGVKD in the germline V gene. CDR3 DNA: TGTGCCATCGGGACAGACGCTTCTAACTATGGCTACACCTTC. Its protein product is CAIGTDASNYGYTF.

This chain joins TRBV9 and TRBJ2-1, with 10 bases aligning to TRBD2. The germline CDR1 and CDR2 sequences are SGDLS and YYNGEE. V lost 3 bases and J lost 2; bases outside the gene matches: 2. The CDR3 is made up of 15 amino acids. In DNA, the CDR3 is TGTGCCAGCAGCGATAGCGGGGGGACCTACAATGAGCAGTTCTTC. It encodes CASSDSGGTYNEQFF. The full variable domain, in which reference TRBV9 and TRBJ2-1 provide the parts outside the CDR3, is DSGVTQTPKHLITATGQRVTLRCSPRSGDLSVYWYQQSLDQGLQFLIQYYNGEERAKGNILERFSAQQFPDLHSELNLSSLELGDSALYFCASSDSGGTYNEQFFGPGTRLTVL.

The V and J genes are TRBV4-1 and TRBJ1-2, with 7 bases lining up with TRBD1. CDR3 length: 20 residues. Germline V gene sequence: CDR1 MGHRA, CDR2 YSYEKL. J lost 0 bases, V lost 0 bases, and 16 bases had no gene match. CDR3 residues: CASSQERSRQGVPSNYGYTF. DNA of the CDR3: TGCGCCAGCAGCCAAGAGCGATCCCGGCAGGGGGTTCCTTCTAACTATGGCTACACCTTC.

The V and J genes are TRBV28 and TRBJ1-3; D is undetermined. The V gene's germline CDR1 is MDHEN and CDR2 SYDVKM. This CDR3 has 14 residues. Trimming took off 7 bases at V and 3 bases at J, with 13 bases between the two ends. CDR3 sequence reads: CASTPPGVGNTIYF. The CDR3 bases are TGTGCCAGCACCCCCCCCGGGGTTGGAAACACCATATATTTT. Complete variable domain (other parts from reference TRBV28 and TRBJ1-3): DVKVTQSSRYLVKRTGEKVFLECVQDMDHENMFWYRQDPGLGLRLIYFSYDVKMKEKGDIPEGYSVSREKKERFSLILESASTNQTSMYLCASTPPGVGNTIYFGEGSWLTVV.

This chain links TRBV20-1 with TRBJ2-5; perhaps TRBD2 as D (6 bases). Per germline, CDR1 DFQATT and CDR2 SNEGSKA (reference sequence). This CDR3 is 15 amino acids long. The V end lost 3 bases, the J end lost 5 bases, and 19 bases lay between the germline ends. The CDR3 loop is CSASGRANRGETQYF. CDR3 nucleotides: TGCAGTGCTAGTGGACGGGCCAACCGGGGGGAGACCCAGTACTTC.

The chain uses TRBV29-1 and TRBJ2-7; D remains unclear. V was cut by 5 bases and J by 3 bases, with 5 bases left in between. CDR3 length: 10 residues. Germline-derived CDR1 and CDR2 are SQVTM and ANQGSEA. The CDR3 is CSVLLYEQYF. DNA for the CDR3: TGCAGCGTTCTACTCTACGAGCAGTACTTC.

The CDR3 loop reads CAWNDPTGTGNTIYF. The CDR3 DNA is TGTGCCTGGAATGATCCTACAGGGACTGGAAACACCATATATTTT. The rearrangement uses TRBV30 and TRBJ1-3; TRBD1 might be the D (6 bases). Trimming took off 4 bases at V and 2 bases at J, with 15 bases between the two ends. Germline V CDR1 and CDR2: GTSNPN, SVGIG (reference sequence). The CDR3 is 15 amino acids.

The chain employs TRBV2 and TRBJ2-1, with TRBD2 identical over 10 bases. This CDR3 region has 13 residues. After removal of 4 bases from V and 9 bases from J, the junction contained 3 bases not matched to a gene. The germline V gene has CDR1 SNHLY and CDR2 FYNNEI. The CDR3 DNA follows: TGTGCCAGCAGTGGGACTAGCGGAGGTGAGCAGTTCTTC. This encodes CASSGTSGGEQFF.

In nucleotides, the CDR3 is TGTGCCAGCAGTTCCGGGATGTTAGAGACCCAGTACTTC. Its translation is CASSSGMLETQYF. The chain carries TRBV28 and TRBJ2-5, with D maybe TRBD2 (5 bases). The CDR3 sequence is 13 residues long. From germline, CDR1 is MDHEN and CDR2 SYDVKM. V was cut by 4 bases and J by 4 bases, with 10 bases left in between. The full variable domain, in which reference TRBV28 and TRBJ2-5 provide the parts outside the CDR3, is DVKVTQSSRYLVKRTGEKVFLECVQDMDHENMFWYRQDPGLGLRLIYFSYDVKMKEKGDIPEGYSVSREKKERFSLILESASTNQTSMYLCASSSGMLETQYFGPGTRLLVL.

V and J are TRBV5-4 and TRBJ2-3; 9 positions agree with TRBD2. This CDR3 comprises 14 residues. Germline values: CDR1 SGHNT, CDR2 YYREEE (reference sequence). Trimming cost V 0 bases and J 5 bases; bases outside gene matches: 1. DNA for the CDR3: TGTGCCAGCAGCTTGGTAGCGGGGGTAGATACGCAGTATTTT. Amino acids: CASSLVAGVDTQYF.